This is a list of T cell receptor beta chains from one sample in a study of blood T cell repertoires in COVID-19. Some clones are missing from TCRdb's copy, which holds only in-frame ones; the method was immunoSEQ multiplex PCR. The sample consists of 100,000 to 150,000 clones, 88% of them appearing once. Sample: peripheral blood. Every receptor here comes from a man aged 65 to 85 with active COVID-19. CDR3s include the opening cysteine and the closing phenylalanine or tryptophan. Each record gives: D gene, V gene, clone size, J gene, CDR3 DNA, CDR3 protein. D genes are given only for firm matches. Expanded clones are given a class, and other clones once, few, many or no size at all.

TRBD2	TRBV9	once	TRBJ2-3	TGTGCCAGCAGCGTTTCTAGCGGGAGTACCACAGATACGCAGTATTTT	CASSVSSGSTTDTQYF
NA	TRBV10-3	NA	TRBJ1-5	TGTGCCATCAGTGAGTCGCGAATGGATCAGCCCCAGCATTTT	CAISESRMDQPQHF
TRBD1	TRBV24-1	NA	TRBJ2-1	TGTGCCACCAGTGATTCGCCCGGGACAGGCATGGGTGAGCAGTTCTTC	CATSDSPGTGMGEQFF
NA	TRBV7-9	NA	TRBJ1-1	TGTGCCAGCAGCTTAGGTAAAGGGGGAAGGACTGAAGCTTTCTTT	CASSLGKGGRTEAFF
TRBD2	TRBV4-2	NA	TRBJ2-1	TGTGCCAGCAGCCAAGGCGGGGGGGGTTTGAATGAGCAGTTCTTC	CASSQGGGGLNEQFF
NA	TRBV5-1	NA	TRBJ1-4	TGCGCCAGCAGCTTTGGCAGGGAAGGAGAAAAACTGTTTTTT	CASSFGREGEKLFF
NA	TRBV28	NA	TRBJ2-1	TGTGCCAGCTCCCTCCAGGGGGGCTACAATGAGCAGTTCTTC	CASSLQGGYNEQFF
TRBD2	TRBV5-5	NA	TRBJ2-1	TGTGCCTGCAGCAGGGCGGGGGGGGATTACAATGAGCAGTTCTTC	CACSRAGGDYNEQFF
TRBD2	TRBV27	NA	TRBJ2-3	TGTGCCAGCAGTTTAGCACCAAGCGGGGTGGGGGCAGATACGCAGTATTTT	CASSLAPSGVGADTQYF
NA	TRBV19	NA	TRBJ2-6	TGTGCCAGCCGGGGGGCTGGTGGGGCCAACGTCCTGACTTTC	CASRGAGGANVLTF
TRBD2	TRBV4-3	NA	TRBJ2-1	TGCGCCAGCAGCCACCATCTAGCGGGTAGCTACAATGAGCAGTTCTTC	CASSHHLAGSYNEQFF
NA	TRBV13	NA	TRBJ2-7	TGTGCCAGCAGCCCCCCCCGGAGCGGAGGGACCTACGAGCAGTACTTC	CASSPPRSGGTYEQYF
NA	TRBV28	NA	TRBJ1-5	TGTGCCAGCAGACTGGAGGACAGCGTTCTTCGCCAGCCCCAGCATTTT	CASRLEDSVLRQPQHF
TRBD1	TRBV7-8	NA	TRBJ1-1	TGTGCCAGCAGCACAAGACAGGGTCTGGGTACTGAAGCTTTCTTT	CASSTRQGLGTEAFF
NA	TRBV19	few	TRBJ2-2	TGTGCCAGTAGTATTAAGGGATGGAGGGACACCGGGGAGCTGTTTTTT	CASSIKGWRDTGELFF
NA	TRBV7-9	NA	TRBJ1-2	TGTGCCAGCAGCTTTTGGAGTACTAACTATGGCTACACCTTC	CASSFWSTNYGYTF
TRBD2	TRBV18	NA	TRBJ2-5	TGTGCCAGCTCACCCGGGACTAGCGGGAGTAAGACCCAGTACTTC	CASSPGTSGSKTQYF
NA	TRBV9	NA	TRBJ1-4	TGTGCCAGCAGCGTAGCTCAGGGAGGAAGCGAAAAACTGTTTTTT	CASSVAQGGSEKLFF
TRBD2	TRBV19	NA	TRBJ2-1	TGTGCCAGTGCGATAGCGGGTTACAATGAGCAGTTCTTC	CASAIAGYNEQFF
TRBD2	TRBV27	NA	TRBJ2-7	TGTGCCAGCAGTTTATTGGGCAGCGGGAGCTCCTACGAGCAGTACTTC	CASSLLGSGSSYEQYF
TRBD1	TRBV28	once	TRBJ2-2	TGTGCCAGCAGCTCAGGGGGTTACACCGGGGAGCTGTTTTTT	CASSSGGYTGELFF
NA	TRBV7-6	NA	TRBJ2-7	TGTGCCAGCAGCATAGGAGGCCAGGGTAGTATAAAGCAGTACTTC	CASSIGGQGSIKQYF
TRBD2	TRBV7-2	once	TRBJ2-1	TGTGCCAGCAGCGCTACTAGCGGGACCTACAATGAGCAGTTCTTC	CASSATSGTYNEQFF
NA	TRBV2	few	TRBJ1-1	TGTGCCAGCAGTGACCGGGGGGGCAGTACTGAAGCTTTCTTT	CASSDRGGSTEAFF
NA	TRBV28	NA	TRBJ1-1	TGTGCCAGCACCCGGAGCTACACTGAAGCTTTCTTT	CASTRSYTEAFF
TRBD1	TRBV5-1	NA	TRBJ1-3	TGCGCCAGCAGCTACCAGGGGGCAGGTGGAAACACCATATATTTT	CASSYQGAGGNTIYF
TRBD2	TRBV27	NA	TRBJ2-1	TGTGCCAGCAGCACCCCACTAGGGCCCGGGAGGTACGGTGGGTACAATGAGCAGTTCTTC	CASSTPLGPGRYGGYNEQFF
TRBD1	TRBV4-1	NA	TRBJ2-7	TGCGCCAGCAGCCAAGTGGGGACAGGAAACTACGAGCAGTACTTC	CASSQVGTGNYEQYF
TRBD2	TRBV24-1	NA	TRBJ2-2	TGTGCCACCAGTGATCTGCCGGGACTAGCGGGAGCGAACACCGGGGAGCTGTTTTTT	CATSDLPGLAGANTGELFF
TRBD1	TRBV19	NA	TRBJ1-1	TGTGCCAGCTTACGACAGGGGGCTCCTGAGGGCACTGAAGCTTTCTTT	CASLRQGAPEGTEAFF
TRBD1	TRBV4-3	once	TRBJ2-2	TGCGCCAGCAGCCAAGGGTCGGGGACAGTACTGACCGGGGAGCTGTTTTTT	CASSQGSGTVLTGELFF
TRBD1	TRBV27	NA	TRBJ1-1	TGTGCCAGCAGTTTCCTCGGTAGGGACAGGGGCGAAGCTTTCTTT	CASSFLGRDRGEAFF
TRBD2	TRBV15	once	TRBJ2-1	TGTGCCACCAGCAGGCCCCCTCGGACTAGCGGGAGAAGGGATGAGCAGTTCTTC	CATSRPPRTSGRRDEQFF
TRBD1	TRBV12-3/TRBV12-4	few	TRBJ2-7	TGTGCCAGCAGCCTAGGACAGGGGTCCGAGCAGTACTTC	CASSLGQGSEQYF
TRBD1	TRBV27	NA	TRBJ1-6	TGTGCCAGCAGTCGGGACAGCCTATCCTATAATTCACCCCTCCACTTT	CASSRDSLSYNSPLHF